Shown below are 22 T cell receptor beta chains from a single sample sequenced in a study of T cells in Graves' hyperthyroidism and ophthalmopathy. TCR beta CDR3 regions were amplified from RNA transcripts. First-round RT-PCR with HTBI primers amplified the TCR CDR3 region. TCRdb re-derived calls from the multiplex PCR reads in MiXCR, one entry per CDR3 protein. This repertoire shows 460,000 or so distinct CDR3 sequences, approximately 15% found once; its top ten account for around 17%. The sequenced sample consisted of blood. Receptor source: a young woman with Graves' hyperthyroidism.

This clonotype was seen a few times. The V call is TRBV3-1, the J call TRBJ2-4, with 9 bases identical to TRBD2. Unmatched junction bases numbered 13, after V lost 4 bases and J lost 9 bases. Germline V gives CDR1 LGHDT, CDR2 YNNKEL (reference sequence). The CDR3 loop spans 16 amino acids. DNA for the CDR3: TGTGCCAGCAGCCGCGACTGGCGGGAGGGCACAGGCATTCAGTACTTC. Amino acids: CASSRDWREGTGIQYF.

Ten or more counts support this clonotype. The chain combines TRBV7-2 with TRBJ2-3, with a weak D call TRBD2 (6 bases). V shed 7 bases and J shed 6 bases, with 26 bases lying between them. Germline-derived CDR1 and CDR2 are SGHTA and FQGNSA. The CDR3 has 17 amino acids. CDR3 nucleotide sequence: TGTGCCAGCACCCTACGGGCTGGCCCGGGGGTAGGCGATACGCAGTATTTT. This gives the protein CASTLRAGPGVGDTQYF.

Here the CDR3 reads CATKGGGTGELFF. The DNA of the CDR3 is TGTGCCACAAAGGGTGGGGGCACCGGGGAGCTGTTTTTT. V and J are TRBV10-3 and TRBJ2-2, with D possibly called TRBD1 or TRBD2 (5 bases each). The CDR3 length is 13 residues. CDR1 is ENHRY and CDR2 is SYGVKD in the germline V gene. V lost 10 bases and J lost 4, with 13 bases in between.

In this sample, this clonotype turned up a few times. The genes are TRBV6-5 and TRBJ1-1; D is unclear. Germline assignment: CDR1 MNHEY and CDR2 SVGAGI. CDR3 length equals 15 residues. V was pared by 0 bases and J by 1 base, with 9 bases between. This chain's CDR3 is CASSYSGGWNTEAFF. The CDR3 DNA sequence: TGTGCCAGCAGTTACTCGGGCGGGTGGAACACTGAAGCTTTCTTT.

This clonotype showed up many times. This chain uses TRBV6-1 with TRBJ2-3; no clear D. Trimming took 6 bases from V and 7 from J, leaving 11 bases between them. This CDR3 is built from 12 residues. Germline CDR1 MNHNS, CDR2 SASEGT. The CDR3 nucleotides are TGTGCCAGCAGACCGGGCCCACATACGCAGTATTTT. It is translated as CASRPGPHTQYF.

This chain links TRBV28 with TRBJ2-7; 10 bases are shared with TRBD2. After removal of 4 bases from V and 5 bases from J, the junction contained 8 bases not matched to a gene. The CDR3 extends over 15 amino acids. Germline CDR1 reads MDHEN; CDR2 reads SYDVKM. CDR3 bases: TGTGCCAGCAGTTCTACGGCTAGCGGGAGTGACGAGCAGTACTTC. The encoded protein is CASSSTASGSDEQYF.

This clonotype has a count of ten or more. The genes are TRBV5-1 and TRBJ2-7; the match to TRBD2 covers 10 bases. Trimming took 5 bases from V and 6 from J; bases not matched to a gene: 2. This CDR3 has 12 amino acids. Germline assignment: CDR1 SGHRS and CDR2 YFSETQ. The CDR3 DNA reads as TGCGCCAGCAGGTTAGCGGGAGGCGAGCAGTACTTC. Its protein product is CASRLAGGEQYF.

This clonotype was detected many times. This chain joins TRBV10-3 and TRBJ2-3; 14 bases align to TRBD2. The CDR3 sequence is 17 residues long. Losses at the gene ends were 10 bases for V and 4 bases for J; bases not matched to a gene: 13. CDR1 and CDR2 (germline): ENHRY, SYGVKD. The CDR3 loop is CATTDRLAGGPSDTQYF. DNA for the CDR3: TGTGCCACCACAGACCGACTAGCGGGAGGGCCGTCAGATACGCAGTATTTT.

This clonotype showed up many times. V usage is TRBV12-3 or TRBV12-4 and J usage is TRBJ1-2; D is perhaps TRBD1 (5 bases). V was clipped by 7 bases and J by 5 bases, with 14 bases between them. There are 13 residues in the CDR3. The CDR3 protein is CASTLDSAYGYTF. CDR3 nucleotide sequence: TGTGCCAGCACCCTCGACAGCGCTTATGGCTACACCTTC.

In this sample, this clonotype turned up many times. The gene calls are TRBV12-3 or TRBV12-4 and TRBJ1-4; D remains unclear. Trimming removed 5 bases at V and 10 bases at J, with 8 bases between. The CDR3 is made up of 11 amino acids. The CDR3 nucleotides read TGTGCCAGCAGTAATTGGGGAAAACTGTTTTTT. Translating it yields CASSNWGKLFF.

This clonotype was seen a few times. The chain uses TRBV27 and TRBJ1-6; D uncertain. CDR3 length: 15 residues. CDR1 MNHEY and CDR2 SMNVEV come from the germline V gene (reference sequence). Trimming took 0 bases from V and 6 from J, leaving 9 bases between them. The CDR3 DNA reads as TGTGCCAGCAGTTTATCGATGGGTCCTAATTCACCCCTCCACTTT. Translated, it gives CASSLSMGPNSPLHF.

This clonotype was counted at least ten times. This rearrangement joins TRBV25-1 to TRBJ1-2, with 10 bases lining up with TRBD1. This CDR3 comprises 15 residues. Per germline, CDR1 MGHDK and CDR2 SYGVNS. The J segment lost 9 bases and the V segment lost 2 bases, leaving 9 bases of the junction unmatched. This chain's CDR3 is CASSEVAGTGDRYTF. CDR3 bases: TGTGCCAGCAGTGAAGTTGCCGGGACAGGGGATCGCTACACCTTC.

This clonotype came up many times. This chain links TRBV20-1 with TRBJ2-5; 8 bases match TRBD1. V shed 2 bases and J 5 bases; nucleotides not matched to a gene: 7. Germline V lookup: CDR1 DFQATT, CDR2 SNEGSKA (reference sequence). The CDR3 runs to 14 residues. This chain's CDR3 is CSARPGQVGETQYF. The DNA of the CDR3 is TGCAGTGCTAGACCGGGACAGGTCGGGGAGACCCAGTACTTC.

The rearrangement links TRBV6-1 to TRBJ2-7; 9 bases match TRBD1. The CDR3 covers 13 residues. V shed 8 bases, J shed 6 bases, and the junction held 8 bases outside the gene matches. Germline V lookup: CDR1 MNHNS, CDR2 SASEGT. CDR3 protein: CASLIGQGFEQYF. The CDR3 region has the DNA TGTGCCAGCCTTATCGGACAGGGGTTCGAGCAGTACTTC.

Many counts were recorded for this clonotype. The chain carries TRBV27 and TRBJ2-7, with TRBD2 identical over 9 bases. The CDR3 spans 14 residues. Germline CDR1 MNHEY, CDR2 SMNVEV (reference sequence). J lost 4 bases, V lost 6 bases, and 7 bases had no gene match. DNA for the CDR3: TGTGCCAGCAGCTTAGCGGGAGATCGATACGAGCAGTACTTC. This sequence encodes CASSLAGDRYEQYF.

The chain recombines TRBV6-5 with TRBJ2-7; 11 nucleotides align to TRBD2. The V gene end was trimmed by 5 bases and the J gene end by 7 bases; junction bases not matched to a gene: 7. Germline CDR1 MNHEY, CDR2 SVGAGI. This CDR3 has 14 amino acids. The CDR3 sequence: CASSVLAGAGEQYV. The CDR3 DNA follows: TGTGCCAGCAGTGTACTAGCGGGAGCGGGAGAGCAGTACGTC.

J is TRBJ1-5 and V is TRBV4-1; unclear D gene. Germline CDR1 is MGHRA and CDR2 is YSYEKL. Trimming took 3 bases from V and 6 from J, leaving 12 bases between them. The CDR3 contains 14 residues. CDR3 nucleotides: TGCGCCAGCAGCCATCCCGCCTTGGGTCAGCCCCAGCATTTT. The encoded protein is CASSHPALGQPQHF.

At least ten counts were recorded for this clonotype. V usage is TRBV10-3 and J usage is TRBJ2-1, with D possibly being TRBD2 (6 bases). This CDR3 comprises 16 residues. Germline CDR1 ENHRY, CDR2 SYGVKD. V lost 4 bases and J lost 0, with 13 bases in between. CDR3 DNA: TGTGCCATCAGTGGGTACAGCGGGTCCTCCTACAATGAGCAGTTCTTC. It yields the protein CAISGYSGSSYNEQFF.

This clonotype has a handful of counts. The chain couples TRBV20-1 to TRBJ2-5; 10 nucleotides align to TRBD1. V was pared by 6 bases and J by 5 bases, with 12 bases of the junction left unmatched. Germline V lookup: CDR1 DFQATT, CDR2 SNEGSKA (reference sequence). CDR3 length equals 15 residues. CDR3 loop: CSAHLDRGGVETQYF. CDR3 bases: TGCAGTGCCCACTTGGACAGGGGGGGGGTGGAGACCCAGTACTTC.

This clonotype was counted a few times. The rearrangement joins TRBV4-1 to TRBJ1-2; D remains ambiguous. CDR1 is MGHRA and CDR2 is YSYEKL in the germline V gene. This CDR3 is 15 amino acids long. V gave up 2 bases and J gave up 1 base, with 11 bases separating them. The CDR3 bases are TGCGCCAGCAGCCAATTTGGGGTTGATAACTATGGCTACACCTTC. Amino acids: CASSQFGVDNYGYTF.

This clonotype was counted many times. The chain links TRBV27 to TRBJ1-2, with 8 bases identical to TRBD1. The V segment lost 5 bases and the J segment 1 base; nucleotides outside the gene matches: 6. This CDR3 comprises 15 residues. Per germline, CDR1 MNHEY and CDR2 SMNVEV (reference sequence). CDR3 nucleotide sequence: TGTGCCAGCAGTGGAAGGGACAGGCTTAACTATGGCTACACCTTC. Protein: CASSGRDRLNYGYTF.

This clonotype came up a few times. The chain couples TRBV7-3 to TRBJ2-1; maybe TRBD2 (6 bases). Germline V gene lookup returns CDR1 SGHTA and CDR2 FQGTGA. This CDR3 region has 17 residues. The V end lost 2 bases, the J end lost 4 bases, and 18 bases lay between the germline ends. As DNA, the CDR3 is TGTGCCAGCAGCTTACGAGGTGGAGGGAATTTGTACAATGAGCAGTTCTTC. It codes for CASSLRGGGNLYNEQFF.